This TCR beta chain was identified in a study of cytomegalovirus exposure and HLA in healthy donors. Study conclusions and caveats: As a later analysis revealed, the rate of TCR association differed by HLA locus, with DRB1 most and HLA-C fewest. A later analysis, which compared TCR beta chains of equal frequency, found the HLA-associated ones more clonally expanded.

A multiplex PCR was run with 60 Vbeta primers and 13 Jbeta primers. The table came from immunoSEQ multiplex PCR; TCRdb's copy has only in-frame clones and leaves some out. The top ten hold about 2.2% of the sample, which has 150,000 to 250,000 clones, 65% to 90% seen once. CDR1 and CDR2 from the germline V gene are SGHAT and FQNNGV. V gave up 1 base and J gave up 4 bases; unmatched junction bases: 6. This CDR3 region has 16 residues. A note on this clone: The antigen remains undetermined.

Sequencing was performed on PBMCs. The chain carries TRBV11-2 and TRBJ2-3, with 9 bases lining up with TRBD1. The receptor's source is a woman in her forties or fifties in good health and CMV-seronegative. The CDR3 loop is CASSLVQGARADTQYF. CDR3 DNA: TGTGCCAGCAGCTTAGTACAGGGGGCTCGCGCAGATACGCAGTATTTT.